Listed below are T cell receptor beta chains from one sample, sequenced in a study of blood T cell repertoires in COVID-19. TCRdb's table, derived via immunoSEQ multiplex PCR, lists solely in-frame clones and lacks some. The table has around 320,000 clones, around nine tenths seen once. What was sequenced was peripheral blood. These receptors all stem from a woman aged 25 to 45 with COVID-19, enrolled during active disease. Each CDR3 is given with its conserved first and last residue. D genes are given only for firm matches. Size values are once, few and many counts, or a class for expanded clones, and some rows have none.

j_gene	v_gene	abundance	d_gene	CDR3nt	CDR3aa
TRBJ1-6	TRBV4-1	few	NA	TGCGCCAGCAGCCAAGGGCCTTATAATTCACCCCTCCACTTT	CASSQGPYNSPLHF
TRBJ1-6	TRBV2	NA	TRBD1	TGTGCCAGCAGGCTTGGGACAGATAATTCACCCCTCCACTTT	CASRLGTDNSPLHF
TRBJ2-1	TRBV2	once	TRBD2	TGTGCCAGCAGTGGGACTAGCGGGTCCTACAATGAGCAGTTCTTC	CASSGTSGSYNEQFF
TRBJ1-1	TRBV2	NA	NA	TGTGCCAGCAGCCAAGCAGGGCAGGTAGCTTTCTTT	CASSQAGQVAFF
TRBJ2-7	TRBV6-5	NA	TRBD1	TGTGCCAGCAGATATATCGGACAGGGCCCCTACGAGCAGTACTTC	CASRYIGQGPYEQYF
TRBJ2-2	TRBV7-2	NA	NA	TGTGCCAGCAGCTTAGGAGGCGGAACGACCGGGGAGCTGTTTTTT	CASSLGGGTTGELFF
TRBJ1-1	TRBV6-5	NA	NA	TGTGCCAGCAGTTACTTTCGGGGGGACACTGAAGCTTTCTTT	CASSYFRGDTEAFF
TRBJ1-2	TRBV6-4	once	NA	TGTGCCAGCAGTGAGCCAGGGGCCTATGGCTACACCTTC	CASSEPGAYGYTF
TRBJ2-4	TRBV2	NA	NA	TGTGCCAGCAGTGTAACCGGGACAAGGGCCAAAAACATTCAGTACTTC	CASSVTGTRAKNIQYF
TRBJ2-7	TRBV9	NA	TRBD1	TGTGCCAGCAGCGCAGGGACAGACTACGAGCAGTACTTC	CASSAGTDYEQYF
TRBJ2-5	TRBV9	NA	TRBD2	TGTGCCAGCAGCGTAGCCGGGGGGAAAGAGACCCAGTACTTC	CASSVAGGKETQYF
TRBJ1-1	TRBV7-9	NA	NA	TGTGCCAGCAGCGGGTGGACAGCGAACACTGAAGCTTTCTTT	CASSGWTANTEAFF
TRBJ2-3	TRBV28	NA	NA	TGTGCCAGCAGTTTGGTCAGTTCAGATACGCAGTATTTT	CASSLVSSDTQYF
TRBJ2-7	TRBV19	NA	NA	TGTGCCAGTAGTATAGGGCAGAAGTCCTACGAGCAGTACTTC	CASSIGQKSYEQYF
TRBJ2-4	TRBV11-2	NA	NA	TGTGCCAGCAGCGCCATACTAGCCAAAAACATTCAGTACTTC	CASSAILAKNIQYF
TRBJ1-2	TRBV2	few	TRBD1	TGTGCCAGCAGTGTCATTAGGGGGCTGAACTATGGCTACACCTTC	CASSVIRGLNYGYTF
TRBJ2-3	TRBV25-1	NA	NA	TGTGCCACCCCCAAGGGGAGCACAGATACGCAGTATTTT	CATPKGSTDTQYF
TRBJ2-1	TRBV27	NA	TRBD1	TGTGCCAGCAGTCGGACAGGGTTCAATGAGCAGTTCTTC	CASSRTGFNEQFF
TRBJ2-7	TRBV5-1	NA	NA	TGCGCCAGCAGCTTTAACGGCGGAAGCTCCTACGAGCAGTACTTC	CASSFNGGSSYEQYF
TRBJ1-5	TRBV13	NA	NA	TGTGCCAGCAGCTTAGGGGGGAGGAATCAGCCCCAGCATTTT	CASSLGGRNQPQHF
TRBJ1-2	TRBV28	few	NA	TGTGCCAGCACCCGGGCAGGGTTCTATGGCTACACCTTC	CASTRAGFYGYTF
TRBJ1-4	TRBV5-1	NA	TRBD1	TGCGCCAGCAGCTCCCGACCGGGACAGGGGTGGGGGAATGAAAAACTGTTTTTT	CASSSRPGQGWGNEKLFF
TRBJ2-7	TRBV27	NA	NA	TGTGCCAGCAGTTTTGACAGCAACTACGAGCAGTACTTC	CASSFDSNYEQYF
TRBJ1-3	TRBV18	NA	TRBD1	TGTGCCAGCTCACCAACCTTCGGACAGGGAAACTCTGGAAACACCATATATTTT	CASSPTFGQGNSGNTIYF
TRBJ1-1	TRBV12-3/TRBV12-4	NA	NA	TGTGCCAGCAGACGTACAGCGAACACTGAAGCTTTCTTT	CASRRTANTEAFF
TRBJ2-1	TRBV6-1	NA	TRBD1	TGTGCCAGCAGTGACGGGACAGGGGCGAATGAGCAGTTCTTC	CASSDGTGANEQFF
TRBJ1-1	TRBV6-5	NA	NA	TGTGCCAGCAGTTACTCGAGGAAGAACACTGAAGCTTTCTTT	CASSYSRKNTEAFF
TRBJ1-2	TRBV3-1/TRBV3-2	NA	TRBD1	TGTGCCACCCGAGGGGGTATTCAGGGGGGTTTAAGCTATGGCTACACCTTC	CATRGGIQGGLSYGYTF
TRBJ1-4	TRBV7-9	NA	TRBD1	TGTGCCAGCAGCACAGGGGGCGTCCAAAAACTGTTTTTT	CASSTGGVQKLFF
TRBJ2-5	TRBV3-1/TRBV3-2	NA	TRBD2	TGTGCCAGCAGCCTTCCCCCGGGGAGGGGACAAGAGACCCAGTACTTC	CASSLPPGRGQETQYF
TRBJ2-3	TRBV6-5	NA	NA	TGTGCCAGGGCTGGAGGGGCTAAAGATACGCAGTATTTT	CARAGGAKDTQYF
TRBJ2-2	TRBV5-1	NA	NA	TGCGCCAGCAGCTTTACTTCTCCGAACACCGGGGAGCTGTTTTTT	CASSFTSPNTGELFF
TRBJ1-5	TRBV27	NA	NA	TGTGCCAGCAGCCCGGGCCTCTTCGGGGGTCAGCCCCAGCATTTT	CASSPGLFGGQPQHF
TRBJ1-4	TRBV6-5	NA	NA	TGTGCCAGCCGGGGGGGCCCTGCAACTAATGAAAAACTGTTTTTT	CASRGGPATNEKLFF
TRBJ2-3	TRBV5-1	NA	NA	TGCGCCAGCAGCCTAAGCACAGATACGCAGTATTTT	CASSLSTDTQYF
TRBJ1-4	TRBV5-1	NA	NA	TGCGCCAGCAGCTTGGAACAGGGTCGATCTGAAAAACTGTTTTTT	CASSLEQGRSEKLFF
TRBJ1-2	TRBV10-2	once	TRBD1	TGCGCCAGCAGCGACCGAGACAGGGTATTGGCCTATGGCTACACCTTC	CASSDRDRVLAYGYTF
TRBJ2-1	TRBV11-1	NA	TRBD2	TGTGCCAGCAGCTTAAGCGGGGGTTACAATGAGCAGTTCTTC	CASSLSGGYNEQFF
TRBJ2-5	TRBV6-4	NA	TRBD2	TGTGCCAGCAGTGACACCACGGACCCGCGGGGGGAGACCCAGTACTTC	CASSDTTDPRGETQYF
TRBJ1-1	TRBV6-1	NA	NA	TGTGCCAGCAGTGATTTGGCAGGTGGTATGTACACTGAAGCTTTCTTT	CASSDLAGGMYTEAFF
TRBJ2-3	TRBV27	NA	TRBD2	TGTGCCAGCAGTCGGGCGACGGGGGGGAACACAGATACGCAGTATTTT	CASSRATGGNTDTQYF
TRBJ1-2	TRBV29-1	NA	NA	TGCAGCGTTGCCGATGGCTACACCTTC	CSVADGYTF